The next 18 T cell receptor beta chains were all read from a single sample in a study of vaccination effects on CD4 cells after COVID-19. These TCRs' antigens remain unknown. The method was immunoSEQ multiplex PCR; TCRdb's version includes in-frame clones alone and lacks a portion of them. Found here are about 31,000 clones, 55% to 75% of them singletons; the top ten hold 25% to 30%. ViraFEST used viral peptide pools to expand antigen-specific CD4+ T cells before sequencing. CD4+ T cells were isolated after around ten days of culture. The sample in question was CD4+ T cells from PBMCs cultured with HCoV-229E spike peptides, obtained before COVID-19 vaccination. The source of these receptors is a human donor who received a COVID-19 vaccine.

The chain joins TRBV21-1 to TRBJ1-4; the tabulated D call, TRBD1, remains unverified against the DNA. TRBV21-1 is reported as a pseudogene. The CDR3 is 13 amino acids. CDR3 sequence (DNA): TGTGCCAGCCCGGGACAGGGGGATGAAAAACTGTTTTTT. This codes for CASPGQGDEKLFF.

The rearrangement links TRBV5-4 to TRBJ1-1, with 8 positions matching TRBD1. CDR1 is SGHNT, CDR2 YYREEE, per germline (reference sequence). Trimming at V came to 5 bases and at J to 4 bases, leaving 4 bases not matched to a gene. This CDR3 comprises 13 residues. The CDR3 nucleotides read TGTGCCAGCAGGGGACAGGAATTCACTGAAGCTTTCTTT. Translation gives CASRGQEFTEAFF.

V and J are TRBV3-1 (or the pseudogene TRBV3-2) and TRBJ2-3; 9 nucleotides line up with TRBD2. The CDR3 extends over 16 amino acids. Germline V gives CDR1 LGHDT, CDR2 YNNKEL (reference sequence). V shed 2 bases and J 1 base; nucleotides not matched to a gene: 4. In nucleotides, the CDR3 is TGTGCCAGCAGCCAACTGCGGACTAGCGGCACAGATACGCAGTATTTT. This gives the protein CASSQLRTSGTDTQYF.

The chain has TRBV6-5 and TRBJ1-2, with unresolved D. Germline loops: CDR1 MNHEY, CDR2 SVGAGI. CDR3 length: 14 amino acids. The V end lost 0 bases, the J end lost 8 bases, and 13 bases lay between the germline ends. CDR3 region: CASSYSGGREGYTF. DNA of the CDR3: TGTGCCAGCAGTTACTCGGGAGGGAGAGAGGGCTACACCTTC.

This clone was found a few times. The V call is TRBV6-5, the J call TRBJ1-1; D gene unclear. Deletions cut 0 bases from V and 1 base from J, with 3 bases between. This CDR3 contains 13 residues. The germline CDR1 and CDR2 sequences are MNHEY and SVGAGI. CDR3: CASSYSRNTEAFF. In DNA form, the CDR3 reads TGTGCCAGCAGTTACTCGAGGAACACTGAAGCTTTCTTT.

The chain uses TRBV6-5 and TRBJ1-5, with D possibly matching TRBD1 (5 bases). The CDR3 runs 13 residues. Trimming pared 6 bases from V and 3 bases from J, leaving 9 bases between. Germline V gene lookup returns CDR1 MNHEY and CDR2 SVGAGI. CDR3 in DNA: TGTGCCAGCAGACAGGTGAACAATCAGCCCCAGCATTTT. This gives the protein CASRQVNNQPQHF.

This clone was seen more than once but under ten times. The V and J genes are TRBV2 and TRBJ2-1, with D perhaps TRBD1 (6 bases). This CDR3 is built from 15 residues. Trimming left V 4 bases short and J 0 bases short, with 10 bases between. Germline CDR1 reads SNHLY; CDR2 reads FYNNEI. The CDR3 loop is CASSVRGSSYNEQFF. The CDR3 nucleotides are TGTGCCAGCAGTGTAAGGGGGAGCTCCTACAATGAGCAGTTCTTC. The whole variable domain, filled in from reference TRBV2 and TRBJ2-1, reads EPEVTQTPSHQVTQMGQEVILRCVPISNHLYFYWYRQILGQKVEFLVSFYNNEISEKSEIFDDQFSVERPDGSNFTLKIRSTKLEDSAMYFCASSVRGSSYNEQFFGPGTRLTVL.

This clone was seen only a few times. V gene TRBV6-5 combines with J gene TRBJ2-4, with 7 bases identical to TRBD1. The CDR3 totals 13 residues. With V trimmed by 1 base and J by 7 bases, 1 base remained unmatched. Germline V gene data show CDR1 as MNHEY and CDR2 as SVGAGI. The CDR3: CASSYLQGNIQYF. The CDR3 nucleotides read TGTGCCAGCAGTTACTTACAGGGGAACATTCAGTACTTC.

The chain combines TRBV27 with TRBJ1-6, with D possibly matching TRBD1 (6 bases). This CDR3 has 18 amino acids. The ends were cut back, 5 bases at V and 0 bases at J, with 17 bases in the middle. The germline V gene encodes CDR1 MNHEY and CDR2 SMNVEV (reference sequence). CDR3 DNA sequence: TGTGCCAGCAGTCCCTCCAGGGGTACTAGCTCCTATAATTCACCCCTCCACTTT. Protein product: CASSPSRGTSSYNSPLHF.

This sequence joins TRBV19 and TRBJ2-7; D may be TRBD1 (6 bases). CDR3 size: 15 residues. Per germline, CDR1 LNHDA and CDR2 SQIVND (reference sequence). The germline V and J ends were trimmed by 6 bases and 1 base, with 16 bases remaining between them. CDR3 region: CASRDTGRGSYEQYF. DNA for the CDR3: TGTGCCAGTAGAGATACAGGGCGAGGGTCCTACGAGCAGTACTTC.

This chain connects TRBV2 to TRBJ1-1; 9 bases fit TRBD1. The ends lost 6 bases at V and 7 bases at J; junction bases unmatched: 6. This CDR3 comprises 13 residues. Looked up from germline, CDR1 is SNHLY and CDR2 is FYNNEI. For the CDR3, the DNA is TGTGCCAGCAGGTTGGGACAGGGCGGTGAAGCTTTCTTT. Its protein is CASRLGQGGEAFF. Full variable domain (missing parts from reference TRBV2 and TRBJ1-1): EPEVTQTPSHQVTQMGQEVILRCVPISNHLYFYWYRQILGQKVEFLVSFYNNEISEKSEIFDDQFSVERPDGSNFTLKIRSTKLEDSAMYFCASRLGQGGEAFFGQGTRLTVV.

This chain joins TRBV30 and TRBJ1-1, with D hard to call. The CDR3 sequence is 11 residues long. Germline V gene sequence: CDR1 GTSNPN, CDR2 SVGIG (reference sequence). V lost 0 bases, J lost 10 bases, and 9 bases lay in between. CDR3 sequence: CAWSVGPRAFF. CDR3 in DNA: TGTGCCTGGAGTGTAGGTCCAAGAGCTTTCTTT.

V gene TRBV20-1 combines with J gene TRBJ2-4; D is uncertain. The CDR3 has 11 amino acids. Germline V gives CDR1 DFQATT, CDR2 SNEGSKA (reference sequence). CDR3 region: CAPGKENIQYF. CDR3 DNA: TGCGCACCAGGCAAGGAAAACATTCAGTACTTC.

CDR3 DNA: TGTGCCAGCAGTGAAGCGGGGGGCCAAGAGACCCAGTACTTC. Encoded protein: CASSEAGGQETQYF. J is TRBJ2-5 and V is TRBV6-1; D may be TRBD2 (6 bases). CDR1 and CDR2 (germline): MNHNS, SASEGT. The CDR3 totals 14 residues. Trimming took off 0 bases at V and 1 base at J, with 6 bases between the two ends.

By sample fraction, this clone is medium-sized. This chain connects TRBV30 to TRBJ2-7; tentatively, D is TRBD1 (6 bases). Germline lookup yields CDR1 GTSNPN and CDR2 SVGIG (reference sequence). V dropped 2 bases and J dropped 3 bases, with 11 bases sitting between them. The CDR3 totals 13 residues. CDR3 protein: CAWSPQTGYEQYF. CDR3 DNA: TGTGCCTGGAGTCCCCAGACAGGCTACGAGCAGTACTTC.

This clone has a handful of counts. The chain employs TRBV11-3 and TRBJ2-1; D is undetermined. From germline, CDR1 is SGHNT and CDR2 YENEEA. With 2 bases removed from V and 7 bases from J, the gap between germline ends came to 12 bases. This CDR3 contains 14 residues. CDR3 sequence (DNA): TGTGCCAGCAGCTTACGAGGAAGGAAAAATGAGCAGTTCTTC. The encoded protein is CASSLRGRKNEQFF.

The V and J genes are TRBV18 and TRBJ2-5; maybe TRBD2 (5 bases). V was clipped by 3 bases and J by 5 bases, with 13 bases between them. This CDR3 is 14 amino acids long. Per germline, CDR1 KGHSH and CDR2 LQKENI. The CDR3 coding sequence is TGTGCCAGCTCACCCAGAACTAGAGAGGAGACCCAGTACTTC. It encodes CASSPRTREETQYF.

CDR3 amino acids: CASSVGQRTNEKLFF. CDR3 nucleotides: TGTGCCAGCAGCGTCGGACAGAGGACTAATGAAAAACTGTTTTTT. This sequence joins TRBV9 and TRBJ1-4, with a weak D call TRBD1 (6 bases). The germline gives CDR1 SGDLS, CDR2 YYNGEE. V was trimmed by 2 bases and J by 2 bases, leaving 10 bases between them. The CDR3 covers 15 residues. The variable domain in full, with the rest retrieved from reference TRBV9 and TRBJ1-4, is DSGVTQTPKHLITATGQRVTLRCSPRSGDLSVYWYQQSLDQGLQFLIQYYNGEERAKGNILERFSAQQFPDLHSELNLSSLELGDSALYFCASSVGQRTNEKLFFGSGTQLSVL.